The 10 T cell receptor beta chains in this list originate from one sample, sequenced in a study of T cells and copy number aberrations in small-cell lung cancer. Method: immunoSEQ multiplex PCR; TCRdb's copy keeps in-frame clones and lacks some. The sample has over a thousand clones; about 88% are singletons. Source material: tumor tissue. The receptors here all came from a man aged 60-69 years with small cell lung cancer.

The CDR3 DNA is TGCAGCGTTGAATGGTTAGCGGGTGTCCGGTACAATGAGCAGTTCTTC. Translated, it gives CSVEWLAGVRYNEQFF. The rearrangement links TRBV29-1 to TRBJ2-1; TRBD2 aligns across 7 bases. Germline V gene lookup returns CDR1 SQVTM and CDR2 ANQGSEA. Germline trimming cut 2 bases from V and 4 bases from J; bases unmatched to any gene: 11. There are 16 residues in the CDR3.

The chain's CDR3 is CASSLPGAGNTEAFF. The CDR3 DNA reads TGTGCCAGCAGTTTGCCCGGGGCCGGGAACACTGAAGCTTTCTTT. The chain couples TRBV28 to TRBJ1-1; possibly TRBD1 for D (5 bases). Germline V gene sequence: CDR1 MDHEN, CDR2 SYDVKM. The CDR3 extends over 15 amino acids. V lost 3 bases, J lost 1 base, and 12 bases lay in between.

The rearrangement joins TRBV11-2 to TRBJ2-3, with 7 bases that match TRBD2. Unmatched junction bases numbered 15, after V lost 5 bases and J lost 10 bases. Germline values: CDR1 SGHAT, CDR2 FQNNGV. This CDR3 contains 15 residues. CDR3 DNA sequence: TGTGCCAGCAGCCCCCTCGGGGCGGGAGACTTGCCGCAGTATTTT. Residues: CASSPLGAGDLPQYF.

The chain combines TRBV9 with TRBJ2-3; 8 positions agree with TRBD2. The junction had 4 bases not matched to a gene; V was cut back by 4 bases and J by 3 bases. Germline CDR1 is SGDLS and CDR2 is YYNGEE. The CDR3 extends over 14 amino acids. The CDR3 DNA reads TGTGCCAGCAGCATCCGCGGGGGGACAGATACGCAGTATTTT. Translating it yields CASSIRGGTDTQYF.

This chain uses TRBV6-5 with TRBJ1-1, with TRBD1 matching over 8 bases. V lost 0 bases, J lost 5 bases, and 8 bases stayed unmatched. Germline V gives CDR1 MNHEY, CDR2 SVGAGI. This CDR3 spans 16 amino acids. CDR3 bases: TGTGCCAGCAGTTACTCGGGGCAGGGGGCGTGGACTGAAGCTTTCTTT. It specifies CASSYSGQGAWTEAFF.

Notes on this clone: One end of the junction fails to match germline, which may point to a read error. The V and J genes are TRBV7-7 and TRBJ2-3; D gene uncertain. Germline V gene sequence: CDR1 SSHAT, CDR2 FNYEAQ (reference sequence). This CDR3 comprises 13 residues. CDR3 loop: CASSFQPTDTQYF. CDR3 coding DNA: TGTGCTAGCAGCTTTCAGCCCACAGATACGCAGTATTTT.

J is TRBJ1-3 and V is TRBV30; no definite D call. V dropped 2 bases and J dropped 0 bases, with 11 bases sitting between them. The CDR3 contains 15 residues. Germline CDR1 and CDR2: GTSNPN and SVGIG (reference sequence). The CDR3 DNA reads as TGTGCCTGGAGTATAGGACGGAGCTCTGGAAACACCATATATTTT. Amino acids: CAWSIGRSSGNTIYF.

The V and J genes are TRBV2 and TRBJ1-1, with 8 bases aligning to TRBD1. Per germline, CDR1 SNHLY and CDR2 FYNNEI. V gave up 6 bases and J gave up 3 bases; unmatched junction bases: 15. The CDR3 length is 17 residues. As DNA, the CDR3 is TGTGCCAGCAGAGCAGAACGAACGACAGGGGTGCACACTGAAGCTTTCTTT. Protein sequence: CASRAERTTGVHTEAFF.

The chain is built from TRBV29-1 and TRBJ1-2; a weak D match, TRBD1 (5 bases). CDR1 is SQVTM and CDR2 is ANQGSEA in the germline V gene. The CDR3 loop spans 13 amino acids. V lost 8 bases to trimming and J lost 6 bases, with 19 bases between them. The CDR3 protein is CSIGEGSADGYTF. In nucleotides, the CDR3 is TGCAGCATCGGTGAGGGGTCGGCAGATGGCTACACCTTC.

This chain connects TRBV19 to TRBJ2-1, with D perhaps TRBD2 (6 bases). V was pared by 3 bases and J by 1 base, with 10 bases between. The germline gives CDR1 LNHDA, CDR2 SQIVND (reference sequence). There are 15 residues in the CDR3. CDR3 in amino acids: CASSIGDLSYNEQFF. Here the CDR3 DNA reads TGTGCCAGTAGTATCGGGGACTTGTCCTACAATGAGCAGTTCTTC.